Following are 15 T cell receptor beta chains from one sample sequenced in a study of T cells in localized non-small cell lung cancer. Generated by immunoSEQ multiplex PCR, the TCRdb table keeps only in-frame clones and is missing some. Among over 35,000 clones listed, roughly 79% were seen once. The sequences come from peripheral blood mononuclear cells, collected before any cancer treatment. These receptors came from a male donor at least 60 years old with stage II lung adenocarcinoma.

The chain has TRBV7-2 and TRBJ1-3; no clear D gene. Germline assignment: CDR1 SGHTA and CDR2 FQGNSA. Trimming left V 3 bases short and J 4 bases short, with 16 bases between. This CDR3 is built from 16 residues. CDR3 coding DNA: TGTGCCAGCAGCTTTAGCCCCACACCGGCGGGAAACACCATATATTTT. Encoded protein: CASSFSPTPAGNTIYF.

This clone was detected only once. This chain connects TRBV5-5 to TRBJ2-1, with 11 bases aligning to TRBD2. CDR3 size: 15 residues. The germline V gene has CDR1 SGHKS and CDR2 YYEKEE (reference sequence). V was pared by 4 bases and J by 4 bases, with 4 bases of the junction left unmatched. CDR3 nucleotide sequence: TGTGCCAGCAGCGCGGGACTAGCGGTATACAATGAGCAGTTCTTC. This encodes CASSAGLAVYNEQFF.

The rearrangement uses TRBV19 and TRBJ2-6; D is uncertain. Germline V CDR1 and CDR2: LNHDA, SQIVND (reference sequence). The CDR3 runs 13 residues. The V end was cut by 6 bases, the J end by 4 bases, with 7 bases between. The CDR3 sequence: CASRVNGANVLTF. In DNA, the CDR3 is TGTGCCAGTAGGGTGAACGGGGCCAACGTCCTGACTTTC. Filled out from reference TRBV19 and TRBJ2-6, the complete variable domain reads DGGITQSPKYLFRKEGQNVTLSCEQNLNHDAMYWYRQDPGQGLRLIYYSQIVNDFQKGDIAEGYSVSREKKESFPLTVTSAQKNPTAFYLCASRVNGANVLTFGAGSRLTVL.

The V gene is TRBV6-1, the J gene TRBJ1-4; TRBD1 is a possible D gene (6 bases). Germline V gives CDR1 MNHNS, CDR2 SASEGT. The V gene lost 2 bases and the J gene lost 4 bases, with 14 bases spanning the gap. The CDR3 length is 16 residues. In DNA form, the CDR3 reads TGTGCCAGCAGTGAAACGGGGGGGCAGGGTAATGAAAAACTGTTTTTT. It is translated as CASSETGGQGNEKLFF.

The V call is TRBV19, the J call TRBJ1-1; no clear D gene. V lost 7 bases and J 4 bases, leaving 13 bases between the germline ends. CDR1 is LNHDA and CDR2 is SQIVND in the germline V gene (reference sequence). CDR3 length equals 13 residues. CDR3: CASTRAASTEAFF. In nucleotides, the CDR3 is TGTGCCAGTACCCGGGCAGCCTCCACTGAAGCTTTCTTT. Drawing the rest from reference TRBV19 and TRBJ1-1, the complete variable domain is DGGITQSPKYLFRKEGQNVTLSCEQNLNHDAMYWYRQDPGQGLRLIYYSQIVNDFQKGDIAEGYSVSREKKESFPLTVTSAQKNPTAFYLCASTRAASTEAFFGQGTRLTVV.

V is TRBV30 and J is TRBJ1-6; weak D call: TRBD1 (6 bases). CDR3 length: 13 amino acids. Trimming removed 7 bases from V and 4 bases from J, with 11 bases in between. CDR1 and CDR2 (germline): GTSNPN, SVGIG (reference sequence). The CDR3 region is CASSGEYNSPLHF. In DNA, the CDR3 is TGTGCCTCTTCAGGGGAATATAATTCACCCCTCCACTTT.

V usage is TRBV28 and J usage is TRBJ1-5, with D perhaps TRBD1 (6 bases). This CDR3 spans 15 amino acids. V lost 5 bases and J lost 6, with 17 bases in between. Germline assignment: CDR1 MDHEN and CDR2 SYDVKM. The chain's CDR3 is CASSLFDRRGQPQHF. The CDR3 DNA is TGTGCCAGCAGTCTGTTCGACAGGAGGGGTCAGCCCCAGCATTTT.

The chain is built from TRBV18 and TRBJ2-2, with D tentatively TRBD1 (6 bases). The V end lost 1 base, the J end lost 4 bases, and 13 bases lay between the germline ends. This CDR3 has 16 residues. Germline-derived CDR1 and CDR2 are KGHSH and LQKENI. CDR3 loop: CASSPLTGRSTGELFF. The CDR3 DNA reads TGTGCCAGCTCACCACTGACAGGTCGGAGCACCGGGGAGCTGTTTTTT. Full variable domain (remainder filled in from reference TRBV18 and TRBJ2-2): NAGVMQNPRHLVRRRGQEARLRCSPMKGHSHVYWYRQLPEEGLKFMVYLQKENIIDESGMPKERFSAEFPKEGPSILRIQQVVRGDSAAYFCASSPLTGRSTGELFFGEGSRLTVL.

V gene TRBV20-1 combines with J gene TRBJ2-5; D is possibly TRBD1 (6 bases). Germline assignment: CDR1 DFQATT and CDR2 SNEGSKA (reference sequence). V lost 7 bases, J lost 7 bases, and 13 bases lay in between. The CDR3 contains 11 residues. As DNA, the CDR3 is TGCAGTGGGATAGTAGGGGGGACCCAGTACTTC. Its protein is CSGIVGGTQYF.

By share, this clone counts as medium-sized (0.01 to 0.1%). CDR3 sequence (DNA): TGTGCCAGCAGTGATCCCCAGGGAAAAGGATACGAGCAGTACTTC. It codes for CASSDPQGKGYEQYF. The V and J genes are TRBV6-1 and TRBJ2-7, with D possibly TRBD1 on 5 matching bases. Looked up from germline, CDR1 is MNHNS and CDR2 is SASEGT. Trimming shortened V by 3 bases and J by 4 bases, and 16 bases separated the two germline ends. CDR3 length: 15 amino acids.

This clone was seen just once. V is TRBV5-8 and J is TRBJ2-7; TRBD1 or TRBD2 may be the D gene (5 bases each). Germline loops: CDR1 SGHTS, CDR2 YDEGEE. Deletions cut 2 bases from V and 2 bases from J, with 14 bases between. This CDR3 has 15 residues. Written as DNA, the CDR3 is TGTGCCAGCAGCTTCACCGGGACCGTCGCCTACGAGCAGTACTTC. It translates to CASSFTGTVAYEQYF.

V and J are TRBV27 and TRBJ2-6; D remains unclear. The germline V and J ends were trimmed by 2 bases and 3 bases, with 8 bases remaining between them. This CDR3 comprises 15 residues. From germline, CDR1 is MNHEY and CDR2 SMNVEV (reference sequence). The CDR3 here is CASSLTPYGANVLTF. DNA for the CDR3: TGTGCCAGCAGTTTAACCCCGTATGGGGCCAACGTCCTGACTTTC.

The genes are TRBV7-9 and TRBJ1-1; D ambiguous. Trimming stripped 3 bases from V and 5 bases from J, with 7 bases between. Germline V gene sequence: CDR1 SEHNR, CDR2 FQNEAQ (reference sequence). This CDR3 has 12 residues. The CDR3: CASSFGETEAFF. The CDR3 bases are TGTGCCAGCAGCTTCGGGGAGACTGAAGCTTTCTTT.

This clone has only a few counts. Here the CDR3 DNA reads TGCGCCAGCAGCCCTCAGGGGGCGGTCACTGCACAACGGGCCGGGGAGCTGTTTTTT. Translating it yields CASSPQGAVTAQRAGELFF. V and J are TRBV4-1 and TRBJ2-2, with 8 positions matching TRBD1. From germline, CDR1 is MGHRA and CDR2 YSYEKL. With V trimmed by 4 bases and J by 6 bases, 19 bases remained unmatched. The CDR3 totals 19 residues.

This clone was recorded only once. The chain recombines TRBV30 with TRBJ2-3; 9 nucleotides match TRBD2. This CDR3 comprises 16 residues. With V trimmed by 3 bases and J by 3 bases, 10 bases remained unmatched. Germline V gives CDR1 GTSNPN, CDR2 SVGIG (reference sequence). The CDR3 DNA reads as TGTGCCTGGAGCCCCAGGTTGAGCGGGAGGACAGATACGCAGTATTTT. As protein: CAWSPRLSGRTDTQYF.